The next 16 T cell receptor beta chains were all read from a single sample in a study of neurological immune-mediated disorders. MiXCR was run by TCRdb on the 5' RACE reads, yielding one entry per CDR3 protein. The sample shows some 47,000 distinct CDR3 sequences, about 6.9% of them seen only once. The sequenced sample consisted of CD4+ T cells from blood. These receptors came from a middle-aged woman in good health.

This clonotype was observed many times. The V call is TRBV20-1, the J call TRBJ2-5, with 11 positions matching TRBD2. CDR3 size: 16 residues. V shed 3 bases and J 2 bases; nucleotides not matched to a gene: 8. The germline V gene encodes CDR1 DFQATT and CDR2 SNEGSKA (reference sequence). CDR3 residues: CSASPFTSGSQETQYF. DNA for the CDR3: TGCAGTGCTAGCCCCTTCACTAGCGGGAGTCAAGAGACCCAGTACTTC.

This clonotype has at least ten counts. This chain links TRBV5-1 with TRBJ2-5; D is unresolved. CDR3 size: 14 residues. Trimming removed 0 bases from V and 4 bases from J, with 10 bases in between. CDR1 is SGHRS and CDR2 is YFSETQ in the germline V gene. CDR3 DNA sequence: TGCGCCAGCAGCTTGGCTCCTGTTGGAGAGACCCAGTACTTC. Protein product: CASSLAPVGETQYF.

The sample holds many counts of this clonotype. The rearrangement links TRBV25-1 to TRBJ2-2; 7 nucleotides match TRBD1. The CDR3 runs to 16 residues. Germline lookup yields CDR1 MGHDK and CDR2 SYGVNS. V lost 4 bases, J lost 6 bases, and 11 bases stayed unmatched. CDR3 nucleotides: TGTGCCAGCAGTGGCCGACAGGGCCAAAATGCCGGGGAGCTGTTTTTT. Translating it yields CASSGRQGQNAGELFF.

The rearrangement joins TRBV9 to TRBJ1-2, with no clear D. Germline-derived CDR1 and CDR2 are SGDLS and YYNGEE. V lost 0 bases and J 4 bases, leaving 7 bases between the germline ends. This CDR3 comprises 13 residues. The CDR3 sequence is CASSVDPVYGYTF. As DNA, the CDR3 is TGTGCCAGCAGCGTAGATCCAGTCTATGGCTACACCTTC.

This clonotype was recorded many times. The chain combines TRBV20-1 with TRBJ2-3; perhaps TRBD1 as D (7 bases). The germline CDR1 and CDR2 sequences are DFQATT and SNEGSKA (reference sequence). The CDR3 spans 15 residues. Trimming shortened V by 8 bases and J by 4 bases, and 22 bases separated the two germline ends. DNA of the CDR3: TGCAGTACCCGTCCCGGGCAGGGGGGCTCAGATACGCAGTATTTT. Translating gives CSTRPGQGGSDTQYF.

V usage is TRBV28 and J usage is TRBJ2-7, with 11 bases matching TRBD1. V lost 5 bases to trimming and J lost 3 bases; unmatched junction nucleotides: 9. Germline V CDR1 and CDR2: MDHEN, SYDVKM. This CDR3 contains 16 residues. The CDR3 DNA sequence: TGTGCCAGCAGTCCGCGGACAGGGGGCTTACTCTACGAGCAGTACTTC. It specifies CASSPRTGGLLYEQYF. Full variable domain (remainder filled in from reference TRBV28 and TRBJ2-7): DVKVTQSSRYLVKRTGEKVFLECVQDMDHENMFWYRQDPGLGLRLIYFSYDVKMKEKGDIPEGYSVSREKKERFSLILESASTNQTSMYLCASSPRTGGLLYEQYFGPGTRLTVT.

In this sample, this clonotype turned up many times. The J gene is TRBJ1-3, the V gene TRBV5-1, with unresolved D. The V and J ends lost 7 bases and 0 bases respectively, with 8 bases between them. The CDR3 has 13 amino acids. In germline, CDR1 is SGHRS, CDR2 YFSETQ. The CDR3 spells CASGDNSGNTIYF. The CDR3 DNA reads TGCGCCAGCGGCGACAACTCTGGAAACACCATATATTTT.

The sample holds many counts of this clonotype. CDR3 nucleotide sequence: TGTGCCAGCGTGGGCCTTAAGGGGGCCGGGGAGCTGTTTTTT. Translated: CASVGLKGAGELFF. J is TRBJ2-2 and V is TRBV7-8; TRBD1 is a possible D gene (6 bases). The germline V and J ends were trimmed by 8 bases and 6 bases, with 16 bases remaining between them. Per germline, CDR1 SGHVS and CDR2 FQNEAQ. The CDR3 length is 14 residues.

Ten or more counts support this clonotype. This chain connects TRBV5-1 to TRBJ2-5; 7 bases are shared with TRBD1. Germline V gene data show CDR1 as SGHRS and CDR2 as YFSETQ. V lost 2 bases to trimming and J lost 3 bases; unmatched junction nucleotides: 7. This CDR3 comprises 15 residues. The chain's CDR3 is CASSLGGAIEETQYF. CDR3 bases: TGCGCCAGCAGCTTAGGGGGCGCGATAGAAGAGACCCAGTACTTC.

In its sample, this clonotype was seen many times. The V call is TRBV7-2, the J call TRBJ2-7; D is undetermined. The CDR3 contains 13 residues. CDR1 and CDR2 (germline): SGHTA, FQGNSA. V was pared by 2 bases and J by 3 bases, with 8 bases between. CDR3 in amino acids: CASSLTVGYEQYF. The CDR3 DNA is TGTGCCAGCAGCTTAACAGTGGGCTACGAGCAGTACTTC.

J is TRBJ2-1 and V is TRBV5-1; the match to TRBD2 covers 14 bases. The CDR3 has 15 amino acids. Unmatched junction bases numbered 5, after V lost 4 bases and J lost 8 bases. Germline CDR1 SGHRS, CDR2 YFSETQ. The DNA of the CDR3 is TGCGCCAGCAGCATGGGACTAGCGGGAGTCGATGAGCAGTTCTTC. Amino acids: CASSMGLAGVDEQFF.

This clonotype came up many times. The genes are TRBV28 and TRBJ1-2, with TRBD1 matching 11 bases. Germline lookup yields CDR1 MDHEN and CDR2 SYDVKM. The CDR3 totals 14 residues. The CDR3 DNA sequence: TGTGCGGCGCTGGGACAGGGGGTGTCATATGGCTACACCTTC. Its protein product is CAALGQGVSYGYTF.

In its sample, this clonotype was seen many times. CDR3 in amino acids: CASSLAGQELETQYF. The CDR3 DNA reads as TGCGCCAGCAGCTTGGCAGGACAGGAGTTAGAGACCCAGTACTTC. The chain is built from TRBV5-1 and TRBJ2-5; 7 nucleotides line up with TRBD1. Germline-derived CDR1 and CDR2 are SGHRS and YFSETQ. The CDR3 consists of 15 residues. V lost 0 bases to trimming and J lost 4 bases; unmatched junction nucleotides: 6.

The chain joins TRBV7-3 to TRBJ2-1; 7 bases line up with TRBD1. V shed 3 bases and J 5 bases; nucleotides not matched to a gene: 1. The CDR3 loop spans 13 amino acids. Looked up from germline, CDR1 is SGHTA and CDR2 is FQGTGA. This CDR3 is CASSFGTDNEQFF. CDR3 DNA: TGTGCCAGCAGCTTCGGGACAGACAATGAGCAGTTCTTC.

In this sample, this clonotype turned up many times. This sequence joins TRBV6-1 and TRBJ2-1; D remains ambiguous. V lost 1 base to trimming and J lost 0 bases, with 10 bases between them. CDR3 length equals 16 residues. Germline loops: CDR1 MNHNS, CDR2 SASEGT. In DNA form, the CDR3 reads TGTGCCAGCAGTGAAGGCGGAATTGTCTCCTACAATGAGCAGTTCTTC. It specifies CASSEGGIVSYNEQFF.

This clonotype was picked up many times. The V and J genes are TRBV20-1 and TRBJ2-3, with 7 bases that match TRBD2. Germline values: CDR1 DFQATT, CDR2 SNEGSKA (reference sequence). With V trimmed by 7 bases and J by 9 bases, 10 bases remained unmatched. The CDR3 covers 12 residues. The CDR3 DNA sequence: TGCAGTGTATCCCGGGACTATGGCACGCAGTATTTT. As protein: CSVSRDYGTQYF.